This is a list of T cell receptor beta chains from one sample in a study of blood T cell repertoires in COVID-19. Assay used: immunoSEQ multiplex PCR; TCRdb lists only in-frame clones, some missing. The table records over 110,000 clones, approximately 88% of them present only once. The sequencing input was peripheral blood. These receptors were collected from a woman between 50 and 59 years old with acute or convalescent COVID-19. Each CDR3 is given with its conserved first and last residue. Fields, in order: V gene, J gene, D gene, CDR3 protein. The D gene is left open where the match is weak.

TRBV10-1	TRBJ2-3	TRBD2	CASSESTSGGSADTQYF
TRBV5-6	TRBJ2-7	NA	CASSLGKGKGYEQYF
TRBV30	TRBJ1-1	NA	CAWITTGNTEAFF
TRBV28	TRBJ1-5	NA	CASSLHTINQPQHF
TRBV5-5	TRBJ2-7	TRBD2	CASSLAPGTRLNEQYF
TRBV9	TRBJ2-1	TRBD2	CASSPPRREASKDEQFF
TRBV6-5	TRBJ2-7	TRBD2	CASSYSLAGTYEQYF
TRBV5-1	TRBJ1-3	NA	CASQFSPGNTIYF
TRBV18	TRBJ2-7	NA	CASSPRGYGDYEQYF
TRBV6-5	TRBJ2-2	NA	CATTEVGELFF
TRBV11-1	TRBJ2-7	TRBD1	CASSDGDRDSYEQYF
TRBV2	TRBJ1-2	NA	CASDRRANYGYTF
TRBV7-2	TRBJ2-2	NA	CASSPGGRPGELFF
TRBV6-1	TRBJ2-1	NA	CASSESWALPYNEQFF
TRBV5-6	TRBJ1-4	NA	CASSVRNPGEKLFF
TRBV19	TRBJ2-5	NA	CASSIAGLLETQYF
TRBV9	TRBJ2-2	NA	CASSVEEGAYTGELFF
TRBV7-6	TRBJ2-7	TRBD2	CASSYERGPLYEQYF
TRBV18	TRBJ1-4	TRBD1	CASTGQSNEKLFF
TRBV19	TRBJ2-2	TRBD2	CASSWTSGRYTGELFF
TRBV5-1	TRBJ1-2	TRBD1	CASSGGQGNYGYTF
TRBV27	TRBJ1-6	NA	CASSLGGALGPPLHF